The 9 T cell receptor beta chains below come from one sample, sequenced in a study of cytomegalovirus exposure and HLA in healthy donors. The assay was immunoSEQ multiplex PCR, and TCRdb's table has in-frame clones only and misses some. The sample shows hundreds of thousands of clones, approximately 90% of them seen only once. What was sequenced was PBMCs. The source is a woman younger than 30 in good health and CMV-seronegative.

V gene TRBV27 combines with J gene TRBJ2-7; 11 nucleotides agree with TRBD1. Trimming took 8 bases from V and 3 from J; bases not matched to a gene: 6. The CDR3 totals 14 residues. From germline, CDR1 is MNHEY and CDR2 SMNVEV (reference sequence). This CDR3 is CASAAGTGGYEQYF. CDR3 in DNA: TGTGCCAGCGCCGCAGGGACAGGGGGCTACGAGCAGTACTTC.

V gene TRBV7-8 combines with J gene TRBJ2-7; D possibly corresponds to TRBD1 (5 bases). This CDR3 is 14 amino acids long. Trimming removed 5 bases from V and 5 bases from J, with 16 bases in between. In germline, CDR1 is SGHVS, CDR2 FQNEAQ. CDR3 region: CASSQLARGHEQYF. As DNA, the CDR3 is TGTGCCAGCAGCCAGCTGGCTAGGGGCCACGAGCAGTACTTC.

This chain joins TRBV5-4 and TRBJ1-1; D may be TRBD1 (6 bases). This CDR3 is 17 amino acids long. Trimming shortened V by 0 bases and J by 1 base, and 16 bases separated the two germline ends. Germline V lookup: CDR1 SGHNT, CDR2 YYREEE (reference sequence). This CDR3 is CASSLAKTGLRNTEAFF. The CDR3 DNA reads as TGTGCCAGCAGCTTGGCCAAGACAGGCCTCAGGAACACTGAAGCTTTCTTT.

This chain links TRBV28 with TRBJ2-7; D perhaps matches TRBD2 (5 bases). The CDR3 is made up of 12 amino acids. V gave up 4 bases and J gave up 6 bases, with 10 bases separating them. CDR1 is MDHEN and CDR2 is SYDVKM in the germline V gene. Here the CDR3 DNA reads TGTGCCAGCAGTTCTCCCGGGGTCGAGCAGTACTTC. Amino acid sequence: CASSSPGVEQYF.

The rearrangement uses TRBV25-1 and TRBJ2-1; the match to TRBD1 covers 8 bases. Per germline, CDR1 MGHDK and CDR2 SYGVNS. Germline trimming cut 4 bases from V and 3 bases from J; bases unmatched to any gene: 5. The CDR3 is made up of 15 amino acids. CDR3 in amino acids: CASSVPGQGYNEQFF. DNA of the CDR3: TGTGCCAGCAGTGTTCCAGGACAGGGCTACAATGAGCAGTTCTTC.

This clone occurred a few times. The chain employs TRBV5-1 and TRBJ2-7; D is possibly TRBD1 (6 bases). This CDR3 spans 19 amino acids. From germline, CDR1 is SGHRS and CDR2 YFSETQ. Trimming took off 4 bases at V and 3 bases at J, with 29 bases between the two ends. CDR3 DNA sequence: TGCGCCAGCAGCCCGAGTCGCGAGGTTCCTTCGAGAGGGGGCTACGAGCAGTACTTC. As protein: CASSPSREVPSRGGYEQYF. The full variable domain, rest sourced from reference TRBV5-1 and TRBJ2-7, is KAGVTQTPRYLIKTRGQQVTLSCSPISGHRSVSWYQQTPGQGLQFLFEYFSETQRNKGNFPGRFSGRQFSNSRSEMNVSTLELGDSALYLCASSPSREVPSRGGYEQYFGPGTRLTVT.

This chain connects TRBV27 to TRBJ1-2, with TRBD1 matching 7 bases. J lost 2 bases, V lost 3 bases, and 6 bases had no gene match. The length of the CDR3 is 15 residues. Germline V lookup: CDR1 MNHEY, CDR2 SMNVEV (reference sequence). CDR3: CASSLYRGANYGYTF. CDR3 coding DNA: TGTGCCAGCAGTTTGTACAGGGGTGCAAACTATGGCTACACCTTC.

The chain carries TRBV2 and TRBJ1-3; D may be TRBD1 (5 bases). Germline V gene sequence: CDR1 SNHLY, CDR2 FYNNEI. The germline V and J ends were trimmed by 6 bases and 0 bases, with 12 bases remaining between them. This CDR3 is built from 15 residues. CDR3 coding DNA: TGTGCCAGCAGGGCAGACAGTACCTCTGGAAACACCATATATTTT. It specifies CASRADSTSGNTIYF.

This rearrangement joins TRBV2 to TRBJ1-2, with TRBD1 matching over 7 bases. After removal of 7 bases from V and 8 bases from J, the junction contained 10 bases not matched to a gene. The length of the CDR3 is 13 residues. Germline assignment: CDR1 SNHLY and CDR2 FYNNEI. CDR3 sequence: CASILDREGGYTF. The CDR3 nucleotides are TGTGCCAGCATTTTAGACAGGGAAGGCGGCTACACCTTC. Filled out from reference TRBV2 and TRBJ1-2, the complete variable domain reads EPEVTQTPSHQVTQMGQEVILRCVPISNHLYFYWYRQILGQKVEFLVSFYNNEISEKSEIFDDQFSVERPDGSNFTLKIRSTKLEDSAMYFCASILDREGGYTFGSGTRLTVV.